What follows are 25 T cell receptor beta chains derived from one specimen sequenced in a study of shared clonotypes between healthy human individuals. The naive CD8 fraction comprised CD45RO-negative cells positively selected for CCR7 and excluded terminally differentiated effector memory CD45RA+ cells. The repertoire was sequenced with immunoSEQ multiplex PCR; TCRdb's copy has only in-frame clones and lacks some. This sample has about 580,000 clones; roughly 98% occur once, and the top ten carry 0.3%. The specimen was naive CD8+ T cells sorted from blood. The origin of the receptors is a man aged 25 to 40 in good health.

The chain is built from TRBV4-3 and TRBJ2-1; D unclear. The CDR3 consists of 13 residues. V was pared by 0 bases and J by 9 bases, with 9 bases between. Germline assignment: CDR1 LGHNA and CDR2 YSLEER. The CDR3: CASSQESNPEQFF. DNA for the CDR3: TGCGCCAGCAGCCAAGAATCAAATCCTGAGCAGTTCTTC.

The rearrangement uses TRBV25-1 and TRBJ1-5; D is unclear. Germline V gene data show CDR1 as MGHDK and CDR2 as SYGVNS. V was shortened by 1 base and J by 5 bases, with 9 bases between the two germline ends. This CDR3 is built from 14 residues. CDR3 sequence reads: CASSEWGEDQPQHF. In DNA form, the CDR3 reads TGTGCCAGCAGTGAATGGGGAGAGGATCAGCCCCAGCATTTT.

The chain joins TRBV1 to TRBJ1-2. TRBV1 is designated a pseudogene. CDR3 size: 12 residues. Here the CDR3 reads CTSQNNTDGYTF. CDR3 in DNA: TGCACAAGCCAAAACAACACGGACGGCTACACCTTC.

The CDR3 DNA sequence: TGTGCCAGCAGCAACGGACATTTCTCTGGCTACACCTTC. It yields the protein CASSNGHFSGYTF. The rearrangement links TRBV11-2 to TRBJ1-2; D is possibly TRBD1 (5 bases). This CDR3 is 13 amino acids long. CDR1 is SGHAT, CDR2 FQNNGV, per germline. The V end was cut by 5 bases, the J end by 7 bases, with 14 bases between.

The chain carries TRBV5-1 and TRBJ2-7; TRBD1 might be the D (5 bases). Germline V CDR1 and CDR2: SGHRS, YFSETQ. Between the trimmed V and J ends, which lost 4 bases and 0 bases, there was a span of 20 bases. This CDR3 contains 17 residues. The CDR3 spells CASSVGWEIGHSYEQYF. As DNA, the CDR3 is TGCGCCAGCAGCGTTGGGTGGGAAATCGGACACTCCTACGAGCAGTACTTC.

This chain joins TRBV21-1 and TRBJ2-3; the table calls TRBD2, which could not be checked here. TRBV21-1 is a known pseudogene. The CDR3 runs to 18 residues. CDR3 residues: CASSTRLAGKGGTDTQYF. CDR3 DNA sequence: TGTGCCAGCAGCACCCGCCTAGCGGGGAAGGGAGGCACAGATACGCAGTATTTT.

CDR3 DNA: TGTGCCAGCAGCGTAGAACTAGCGGGAGAGGCTGAGCAGTTCTTC. Translating gives CASSVELAGEAEQFF. This chain joins TRBV9 and TRBJ2-1; 11 nucleotides match TRBD2. CDR1 and CDR2 (germline): SGDLS, YYNGEE. This CDR3 region has 15 residues. With 0 bases clipped from V and 9 bases from J, the junction kept 5 bases outside the gene matches.

The chain couples TRBV10-3 to TRBJ2-7, with D maybe TRBD1 (5 bases). The CDR3 extends over 14 amino acids. Germline CDR1 and CDR2: ENHRY and SYGVKD. V lost 3 bases, J lost 2 bases, and 11 bases lay in between. CDR3 DNA: TGTGCCATCAGTGATTCAAGGGGCGCCTACGAGCAGTACTTC. Its protein product is CAISDSRGAYEQYF.

The rearrangement uses TRBV12-2 and TRBJ2-5; the table names TRBD1, a call not compared with the DNA. TRBV12-2 is noted as a pseudogene. The length of the CDR3 is 20 residues. The CDR3, as DNA: TGTGCAAGTCGCTTACGACCCGGCCCGACAGTGGACGGTACCCTCGAGACCCAGTACTTC. Translation gives CASRLRPGPTVDGTLETQYF.

Only one count was recorded for this clone. The V and J genes are TRBV6-5 and TRBJ2-3, with TRBD1 as a possible D gene (6 bases). The germline CDR1 and CDR2 sequences are MNHEY and SVGAGI. Trimming cost V 6 bases and J 1 base, with 8 bases left between them. The CDR3 has 13 residues. CDR3 region: CASSHRGTDTQYF. The DNA for the CDR3 is TGTGCCAGCAGCCACAGGGGCACAGATACGCAGTATTTT.

The chain has TRBV11-3 and TRBJ2-1; tentatively, D is TRBD2 (6 bases). CDR1 is SGHNT and CDR2 is YENEEA in the germline V gene. The germline V and J ends were trimmed by 4 bases and 9 bases, with 13 bases remaining between them. The CDR3 length is 13 residues. This CDR3 is CASSSSTSFEQFF. In DNA form, the CDR3 reads TGTGCCAGCAGCTCCTCCACTAGCTTTGAGCAGTTCTTC.

Written as DNA, the CDR3 is TGCAGCGTTGACCAAAGAGGGACTAGCGGGTTTGAGCAGTTCTTC. As protein: CSVDQRGTSGFEQFF. This chain uses TRBV29-1 with TRBJ2-1; 12 bases match TRBD2. There are 15 residues in the CDR3. The germline gives CDR1 SQVTM, CDR2 ANQGSEA. With V trimmed by 3 bases and J by 9 bases, 9 bases remained unmatched.

The chain joins TRBV27 to TRBJ2-1; TRBD2 matches at 12 bases. The V gene end was trimmed by 7 bases and the J gene end by 9 bases; junction bases not matched to a gene: 10. The CDR3 is 15 residues long. The germline V gene encodes CDR1 MNHEY and CDR2 SMNVEV (reference sequence). CDR3 in DNA: TGTGCCAGCACGCAGCGGACTAGCGGGATTATTGAGCAGTTCTTC. Its translation is CASTQRTSGIIEQFF.

This rearrangement joins TRBV7-6 to TRBJ1-2, with D possibly TRBD1 on 5 matching bases. The germline V gene encodes CDR1 SGHVS and CDR2 FNYEAQ. V shed 1 base and J shed 4 bases, with 22 bases lying between them. This CDR3 is built from 18 residues. CDR3 bases: TGTGCCAGCAGCTTAGGAGAGGGACCGGTGGGACGGTCCTATGGCTACACCTTC. Protein sequence: CASSLGEGPVGRSYGYTF. Complete variable domain (other parts from reference TRBV7-6 and TRBJ1-2): GAGVSQSPRYKVTKRGQDVALRCDPISGHVSLYWYRQALGQGPEFLTYFNYEAQQDKSGLPNDRFSAERPEGSISTLTIQRTEQRDSAMYRCASSLGEGPVGRSYGYTFGSGTRLTVV.

The CDR3 is CASSTGDGEQYF. CDR3 coding DNA: TGTGCCAGCAGTACAGGTGATGGCGAGCAGTACTTC. The chain joins TRBV25-1 to TRBJ2-7; TRBD1 might be the D (5 bases). From germline, CDR1 is MGHDK and CDR2 SYGVNS. CDR3 size: 12 residues. V was cut by 5 bases and J by 6 bases, with 11 bases left in between.

The chain is built from TRBV28 and TRBJ2-7; no definite D call. Germline values: CDR1 MDHEN, CDR2 SYDVKM. CDR3 length equals 13 residues. V dropped 11 bases and J dropped 0 bases, with 14 bases sitting between them. The CDR3 DNA reads as TGTGCCTCCCGGCCATTTCTCTCCTACGAGCAGTACTTC. Translation: CASRPFLSYEQYF.

The rearrangement joins TRBV5-1 to TRBJ2-2, with 8 bases fitting TRBD2. Germline CDR1 SGHRS, CDR2 YFSETQ. CDR3 length: 18 amino acids. The junction had 8 bases not matched to a gene; V was cut back by 0 bases and J by 1 base. CDR3 DNA: TGCGCCAGCAGCTTGGGGGCGGGAGGTTCGGAGAACACCGGGGAGCTGTTTTTT. The encoded protein is CASSLGAGGSENTGELFF.

The chain carries TRBV4-1 and TRBJ1-1; TRBD1 agrees at 7 bases. The CDR3 extends over 14 amino acids. J was trimmed by 3 bases and V by 3 bases; bases with no gene match: 4. CDR1 and CDR2 (germline): MGHRA, YSYEKL. The CDR3, as DNA: TGCGCCAGCAGCCAGCAGGGACAGTACACTGAAGCTTTCTTT. Encoded protein: CASSQQGQYTEAFF.

The rearrangement uses TRBV7-9 and TRBJ2-2; no clear D. This CDR3 region has 11 residues. Trimming removed 6 bases at V and 5 bases at J, with 4 bases between. Germline V CDR1 and CDR2: SEHNR, FQNEAQ (reference sequence). CDR3: CASRETGELFF. The CDR3 coding sequence is TGTGCCAGCAGAGAGACCGGGGAGCTGTTTTTT.

This rearrangement joins TRBV19 to TRBJ2-1; D is undetermined. This CDR3 comprises 15 residues. Germline-derived CDR1 and CDR2 are LNHDA and SQIVND (reference sequence). V lost 7 bases and J 0 bases, leaving 13 bases between the germline ends. CDR3 amino acids: CASTSTLSSYNEQFF. The CDR3 nucleotides read TGTGCCAGTACCTCGACTCTTAGCTCCTACAATGAGCAGTTCTTC.

The chain uses TRBV7-9 and TRBJ2-3; D gene unclear. Germline V gene lookup returns CDR1 SEHNR and CDR2 FQNEAQ (reference sequence). CDR3 length equals 15 residues. Trimming left V 2 bases short and J 3 bases short, with 12 bases between. For the CDR3, the DNA is TGTGCCAGCAGCTTAACTCAGCAGATTACAGATACGCAGTATTTT. Its protein is CASSLTQQITDTQYF.

V and J are TRBV14 and TRBJ2-1; 13 bases map to TRBD2. The CDR3 runs to 18 residues. V lost 0 bases to trimming and J lost 4 bases; unmatched junction nucleotides: 6. From germline, CDR1 is SGHDN and CDR2 FVKESK. CDR3 region: CASSQDRTSGRLYNEQFF. In DNA form, the CDR3 reads TGTGCCAGCAGCCAAGATAGGACTAGCGGGAGACTTTACAATGAGCAGTTCTTC.

V is TRBV18 and J is TRBJ2-7; perhaps TRBD1 as D (6 bases). With 3 bases removed from V and 4 bases from J, the gap between germline ends came to 19 bases. The CDR3 consists of 16 residues. CDR1 and CDR2 from the germline V gene are KGHSH and LQKENI. Here the CDR3 DNA reads TGTGCCAGCTCACCCCCTACACAGGGCCGAAAATACGAGCAGTACTTC. Translation gives CASSPPTQGRKYEQYF.

The gene calls are TRBV7-9 and TRBJ1-2; no firm D call. Trimming shortened V by 5 bases and J by 6 bases, and 31 bases separated the two germline ends. The length of the CDR3 is 19 residues. Germline V lookup: CDR1 SEHNR, CDR2 FQNEAQ (reference sequence). CDR3 sequence: CASSPRERHLRALSDGYTF. The CDR3 DNA reads as TGTGCCAGCAGCCCCCGAGAGCGACATTTAAGGGCCCTCTCGGATGGCTACACCTTC.

The rearrangement uses TRBV14 and TRBJ1-1, with a possible D match to TRBD1 (5 bases). Deletions cut 4 bases from V and 4 bases from J, with 10 bases between. CDR3 size: 13 residues. Germline V gene lookup returns CDR1 SGHDN and CDR2 FVKESK. The CDR3 nucleotides are TGTGCCAGCAGCCCAACAGGTCCCACTGAAGCTTTCTTT. This sequence encodes CASSPTGPTEAFF.